These 24 T cell receptor beta chains share one sample of origin, sequenced in a study of blood T cell repertoires in COVID-19 (dated by TCRdb to between 2020 and 2021). The method behind the library was the immunoSEQ multiplex PCR assay. TCRdb holds this immuneACCESS table with in-frame rearrangements only. Some clones are missing; in checked studies, unresolved V genes explain under half, and the rest has no known cause. Across this sample there are roughly 100,000 clones, with 91% seen only once. The ten largest clones add up to 4.2% of the sample. The sample taken for sequencing was peripheral blood. The receptors originated from a man aged 18 to 30 with acute or convalescent COVID-19.

The V call is TRBV19, the J call TRBJ1-1; 7 bases line up with TRBD1. Germline values: CDR1 LNHDA, CDR2 SQIVND (reference sequence). The CDR3 is 13 amino acids. V lost 5 bases, J lost 3 bases, and 3 bases stayed unmatched. CDR3 bases: TGTGCCAGTAGTCGCAGGGGGTACACTGAAGCTTTCTTT. Encoded protein: CASSRRGYTEAFF. Looking up the rest from reference TRBV19 and TRBJ1-1 gives the full variable domain: DGGITQSPKYLFRKEGQNVTLSCEQNLNHDAMYWYRQDPGQGLRLIYYSQIVNDFQKGDIAEGYSVSREKKESFPLTVTSAQKNPTAFYLCASSRRGYTEAFFGQGTRLTVV.

The V and J genes are TRBV7-6 and TRBJ2-2; D uncertain. The CDR3 totals 19 residues. Looked up from germline, CDR1 is SGHVS and CDR2 is FNYEAQ. Trimming pared 2 bases from V and 4 bases from J, leaving 23 bases between. CDR3 sequence: CASSLKDGVPTRATGELFF. CDR3 nucleotide sequence: TGTGCCAGCAGCTTAAAGGATGGAGTCCCTACGCGAGCCACCGGGGAGCTGTTTTTT.

The V gene is TRBV5-5, the J gene TRBJ2-7; D is possibly TRBD1 (6 bases). V lost 1 base, J lost 0 bases, and 11 bases lay in between. Germline-derived CDR1 and CDR2 are SGHKS and YYEKEE (reference sequence). This CDR3 is built from 15 residues. The CDR3 sequence: CASSLWGPSSYEQYF. In DNA, the CDR3 is TGTGCCAGCAGCTTGTGGGGGCCCAGCTCCTACGAGCAGTACTTC.

The V gene is TRBV30, the J gene TRBJ1-6; 7 positions agree with TRBD1. In germline, CDR1 is GTSNPN, CDR2 SVGIG (reference sequence). V lost 3 bases, J lost 9 bases, and 11 bases stayed unmatched. The CDR3 runs to 15 residues. Here the CDR3 reads CAWSEIDRDGSPLHF. In nucleotides, the CDR3 is TGTGCCTGGAGCGAGATAGACAGGGATGGTTCACCCCTCCACTTT.

The V gene is TRBV19, the J gene TRBJ1-1; a possible D gene is TRBD1 (6 bases). The V end lost 1 base, the J end lost 1 base, and 13 bases lay between the germline ends. Germline loops: CDR1 LNHDA, CDR2 SQIVND (reference sequence). The CDR3 spans 16 residues. Here the CDR3 DNA reads TGTGCCAGTAGTATAGTTCCGGACAGACCGAACACTGAAGCTTTCTTT. It is translated as CASSIVPDRPNTEAFF.

The chain has TRBV18 and TRBJ2-7; 9 nucleotides line up with TRBD2. CDR3 length: 15 amino acids. Germline CDR1 KGHSH, CDR2 LQKENI. Unmatched junction bases numbered 1, after V lost 1 base and J lost 0 bases. The CDR3 reads CASSPQREASYEQYF. The CDR3 DNA is TGTGCCAGCTCACCACAGCGGGAGGCCTCCTACGAGCAGTACTTC. Full variable domain (missing parts from reference TRBV18 and TRBJ2-7): NAGVMQNPRHLVRRRGQEARLRCSPMKGHSHVYWYRQLPEEGLKFMVYLQKENIIDESGMPKERFSAEFPKEGPSILRIQQVVRGDSAAYFCASSPQREASYEQYFGPGTRLTVT.

The chain uses TRBV11-3 and TRBJ1-1; 8 bases match TRBD1. The germline V gene encodes CDR1 SGHNT and CDR2 YENEEA. Germline trimming cut 5 bases from V and 1 base from J; bases unmatched to any gene: 3. This CDR3 is built from 14 residues. CDR3 sequence reads: CASSVGQGNTEAFF. The CDR3 DNA reads TGTGCCAGCAGCGTCGGACAGGGGAACACTGAAGCTTTCTTT.

The chain combines TRBV7-9 with TRBJ1-1, with a weak D call TRBD1 (5 bases). V lost 6 bases and J 3 bases, leaving 14 bases between the germline ends. Germline V lookup: CDR1 SEHNR, CDR2 FQNEAQ (reference sequence). The CDR3 runs 14 residues. CDR3 amino acids: CASSSSGGDTEAFF. The CDR3 DNA sequence: TGTGCCAGCAGTTCCAGTGGAGGGGACACTGAAGCTTTCTTT.

The rearrangement uses TRBV5-6 and TRBJ1-1; 7 bases line up with TRBD1. This CDR3 comprises 19 residues. V was pared by 7 bases and J by 10 bases, with 31 bases of the junction left unmatched. The V gene's germline CDR1 is SGHDT and CDR2 YYEEEE. The CDR3 sequence is CASGGQLDSVFDSPKGAFF. CDR3 coding DNA: TGTGCCAGCGGGGGACAGCTTGACTCCGTTTTCGACAGCCCGAAGGGAGCTTTCTTT.

This clone was detected only once. The J gene is TRBJ1-5, the V gene TRBV6-5, with TRBD1 as a possible D gene (6 bases). V was trimmed by 0 bases and J by 6 bases, leaving 12 bases between them. The V gene's germline CDR1 is MNHEY and CDR2 SVGAGI. This CDR3 has 15 residues. This chain's CDR3 is CASSYSKQGGQPQHF. The CDR3 DNA follows: TGTGCCAGCAGTTACTCGAAACAGGGTGGTCAGCCCCAGCATTTT.

This chain joins TRBV5-5 and TRBJ2-7; 7 bases are shared with TRBD1. Germline trimming cut 0 bases from V and 3 bases from J; bases unmatched to any gene: 3. The CDR3 spans 14 residues. Germline CDR1 SGHKS, CDR2 YYEKEE (reference sequence). As DNA, the CDR3 is TGTGCCAGCAGCTTGGAGGGGACAGTCTACGAGCAGTACTTC. It is translated as CASSLEGTVYEQYF.

CDR3 loop: CASIPGTGDHGQPQHF. Written as DNA, the CDR3 is TGTGCCAGTATTCCGGGAACAGGGGATCACGGTCAGCCCCAGCATTTT. This chain links TRBV19 with TRBJ1-5, with TRBD1 identical over 7 bases. Trimming cost V 7 bases and J 6 bases; bases outside gene matches: 15. CDR3 size: 16 residues. CDR1 is LNHDA, CDR2 SQIVND, per germline (reference sequence). Looking up the rest from reference TRBV19 and TRBJ1-5 gives the full variable domain: DGGITQSPKYLFRKEGQNVTLSCEQNLNHDAMYWYRQDPGQGLRLIYYSQIVNDFQKGDIAEGYSVSREKKESFPLTVTSAQKNPTAFYLCASIPGTGDHGQPQHFGDGTRLSIL.

The V gene is TRBV10-3, the J gene TRBJ2-3; 9 nucleotides line up with TRBD1. Germline CDR1 ENHRY, CDR2 SYGVKD. CDR3 length: 15 residues. Trimming removed 6 bases from V and 0 bases from J; junction bases left unmatched: 4. For the CDR3, the DNA is TGTGCCATCAGGGAGGACAGGGGAAGCACAGATACGCAGTATTTT. It yields the protein CAIREDRGSTDTQYF.

The chain links TRBV12-3 or TRBV12-4 to TRBJ2-5, with D possibly TRBD2 on 5 matching bases. This CDR3 region has 12 residues. V was shortened by 3 bases and J by 5 bases, with 7 bases between the two germline ends. The chain's CDR3 is CASSFRGETQYF. The CDR3 DNA reads TGTGCCAGCAGTTTTAGAGGGGAGACCCAGTACTTC.

The V gene is TRBV7-9, the J gene TRBJ2-1; tentative D call: TRBD2 (6 bases). The CDR3 is 17 amino acids. V lost 5 bases, J lost 0 bases, and 17 bases lay in between. Germline-derived CDR1 and CDR2 are SEHNR and FQNEAQ (reference sequence). CDR3 nucleotide sequence: TGTGCCAGCAGCCCCCTGACTAGTGGGAGCTCCTACAATGAGCAGTTCTTC. Translating gives CASSPLTSGSSYNEQFF. The full variable domain, with the rest looked up from reference TRBV7-9 and TRBJ2-1, is DTGVSQNPRHKITKRGQNVTFRCDPISEHNRLYWYRQTLGQGPEFLTYFQNEAQLEKSRLLSDRFSAERPKGSFSTLEIQRTEQGDSAMYLCASSPLTSGSSYNEQFFGPGTRLTVL.

The CDR3 here is CASSAQGAGNQPQHF. The CDR3 DNA reads TGTGCCAGCAGCGCCCAGGGGGCAGGGAATCAGCCCCAGCATTTT. The V gene is TRBV9, the J gene TRBJ1-5; 8 bases are shared with TRBD1. V trimming: 3 bases; J trimming: 4 bases; junction bases outside the gene matches: 6. The CDR3 is 15 amino acids. CDR1 is SGDLS and CDR2 is YYNGEE in the germline V gene.

This chain uses TRBV5-1 with TRBJ2-6, with 7 nucleotides matching TRBD1. Trimming cost V 6 bases and J 1 base; bases outside gene matches: 13. The CDR3 runs to 18 residues. Germline V lookup: CDR1 SGHRS, CDR2 YFSETQ. CDR3 coding DNA: TGCGCCAGCATCAAATCCGGGACAGTCACTTCTGGGGCCAACGTCCTGACTTTC. This sequence encodes CASIKSGTVTSGANVLTF.

The V call is TRBV6-5, the J call TRBJ1-3; D is ambiguous. Trimming took 7 bases from V and 0 from J, leaving 4 bases between them. This CDR3 is built from 12 residues. In germline, CDR1 is MNHEY, CDR2 SVGAGI. CDR3 loop: CASTLSGNTIYF. Written as DNA, the CDR3 is TGTGCCAGCACCCTCTCTGGAAACACCATATATTTT.

The CDR3 DNA follows: TGTGCCAGTGCCATGGGGACAGCGAACACTGAAGCTTTCTTT. As protein: CASAMGTANTEAFF. This chain uses TRBV19 with TRBJ1-1, with 7 bases fitting TRBD1. This CDR3 comprises 14 residues. V lost 8 bases to trimming and J lost 1 base; unmatched junction nucleotides: 7. Germline lookup yields CDR1 LNHDA and CDR2 SQIVND (reference sequence).

This clone was found once. The chain links TRBV9 to TRBJ1-6; D uncertain. V lost 8 bases, J lost 0 bases, and 12 bases lay in between. This CDR3 has 15 amino acids. Germline V gives CDR1 SGDLS, CDR2 YYNGEE. CDR3 in amino acids: CASSKGSSYNSPLHF. The CDR3 DNA is TGTGCCAGTTCCAAAGGGAGCTCCTATAATTCACCCCTCCACTTT.

The chain employs TRBV6-1 and TRBJ1-4, with 10 bases aligning to TRBD1. CDR1 and CDR2 (germline): MNHNS, SASEGT. This CDR3 region has 15 residues. Trimming at V came to 1 base and at J to 7 bases, leaving 3 bases not matched to a gene. The DNA of the CDR3 is TGTGCCAGCAGTGAAGGGGACAGGGGTAGTGAAAAACTGTTTTTT. This gives the protein CASSEGDRGSEKLFF.

This sequence joins TRBV2 and TRBJ2-7; 12 bases agree with TRBD1. The V segment lost 3 bases and the J segment 6 bases; nucleotides outside the gene matches: 6. CDR1 is SNHLY and CDR2 is FYNNEI in the germline V gene. This CDR3 has 15 amino acids. This CDR3 is CASSEGTGGLIEQYF. In DNA form, the CDR3 reads TGTGCCAGCAGTGAGGGGACAGGGGGCCTTATCGAGCAGTACTTC.

The chain employs TRBV14 and TRBJ1-2; perhaps TRBD1 as D (5 bases). The germline CDR1 and CDR2 sequences are SGHDN and FVKESK. The V end was cut by 5 bases, the J end by 6 bases, with 13 bases between. This CDR3 contains 13 residues. The CDR3: CASSETRVDGYTF. CDR3 bases: TGTGCCAGCAGCGAAACCAGGGTAGATGGCTACACCTTC.

This clone turned up a few times. This CDR3 reads CASSLELAGGRPIEQYF. In DNA form, the CDR3 reads TGTGCCAGCAGCCTTGAACTAGCGGGAGGGCGTCCCATCGAGCAGTACTTC. The chain carries TRBV3-1 (or the pseudogene TRBV3-2) and TRBJ2-7; 13 positions agree with TRBD2. The CDR3 loop spans 17 amino acids. Per the germline V gene, CDR1 is LGHDT and CDR2 is YNNKEL (reference sequence). Trimming took 4 bases from V and 6 from J; bases not matched to a gene: 12.